These 23 T cell receptor beta chains came from one sample sequenced in a study of T cells in Graves' hyperthyroidism and ophthalmopathy. Using RNA transcripts as the source, TCR beta CDR3 regions were amplified. During a first-round RT-PCR of the TCR CDR3, the HTBI primer set was used. Using its own MiXCR run on the multiplex PCR reads, TCRdb lists one record per CDR3 protein. The sample includes 550,000 to 600,000 distinct CDR3 sequences, around 42% seen only once; the top ten take 15% to 20%. The material sequenced was peripheral blood or thyroid tissue (not recorded which). Receptors were obtained from an adult woman with Graves' disease, either hyperthyroidism or ophthalmopathy (not recorded which).

This clonotype was seen repeatedly, ten times or more. The rearrangement joins TRBV20-1 to TRBJ2-7, with TRBD1 identical over 8 bases. The ends lost 0 bases at V and 6 bases at J; junction bases unmatched: 7. CDR3 length: 14 amino acids. Germline assignment: CDR1 DFQATT and CDR2 SNEGSKA (reference sequence). CDR3: CSARDGADRGEQYF. The CDR3 coding sequence is TGCAGTGCTAGAGATGGGGCCGACAGGGGCGAGCAGTACTTC.

This clonotype was counted at least ten times. The chain links TRBV19 to TRBJ2-6; the D gene is possibly TRBD2 (6 bases). The ends were cut back, 5 bases at V and 2 bases at J, with 10 bases in the middle. CDR1 is LNHDA, CDR2 SQIVND, per germline (reference sequence). The CDR3 consists of 15 residues. The CDR3 DNA sequence: TGTGCCAGTAGTGGTTCGGGGGCTGGGGCCAACGTCCTGACTTTC. Translating gives CASSGSGAGANVLTF.

This clonotype was detected ten times or more. The rearrangement uses TRBV5-1 and TRBJ2-2, with D possibly called TRBD1 or TRBD2 (6 bases each). Germline V CDR1 and CDR2: SGHRS, YFSETQ. The length of the CDR3 is 15 residues. Between the trimmed V and J ends, which lost 7 bases and 0 bases, there was a span of 13 bases. DNA of the CDR3: TGCGCCAGCCAACGGGGGCAGACGAACACCGGGGAGCTGTTTTTT. Translated, it gives CASQRGQTNTGELFF.

This clonotype was detected many times. The rearrangement uses TRBV20-1 and TRBJ2-7, with TRBD1 as a possible D gene (5 bases). Germline lookup yields CDR1 DFQATT and CDR2 SNEGSKA (reference sequence). The CDR3 loop spans 14 amino acids. V was cut by 0 bases and J by 3 bases, with 12 bases left in between. The CDR3 coding sequence is TGCAGTGCTAGAGATGTCGCAGGGATCTACGAGCAGTACTTC. Its translation: CSARDVAGIYEQYF.

This chain uses TRBV15 with TRBJ1-2; TRBD1 aligns across 7 bases. Per the germline V gene, CDR1 is LNHNV and CDR2 is YYDKDF (reference sequence). This CDR3 is 15 amino acids long. Trimming cost V 0 bases and J 5 bases; bases outside gene matches: 6. The CDR3 DNA is TGTGCCACCAGCAGAGATTCCGGGACAGAATATGGCTACACCTTC. It specifies CATSRDSGTEYGYTF. Variable domain in full (rest from reference TRBV15 and TRBJ1-2): DAMVIQNPRYQVTQFGKPVTLSCSQTLNHNVMYWYQQKSSQAPKLLFHYYDKDFNNEADTPDNFQSRRPNTSFCFLDIRSPGLGDTAMYLCATSRDSGTEYGYTFGSGTRLTVV.

CDR3 amino acids: CASSEAVAGDQPQHF. The DNA for the CDR3 is TGTGCCAGCAGTGAGGCGGTTGCGGGGGATCAGCCCCAGCATTTT. This chain connects TRBV2 to TRBJ1-5; a possible D gene is TRBD1 (5 bases). Germline loops: CDR1 SNHLY, CDR2 FYNNEI. V lost 3 bases to trimming and J lost 5 bases, with 14 bases between them. There are 15 residues in the CDR3.

At least ten counts were recorded for this clonotype. This chain uses TRBV6-5 with TRBJ1-1; D not resolved. The CDR3 is made up of 17 amino acids. CDR1 is MNHEY, CDR2 SVGAGI, per germline. Trimming took 0 bases from V and 1 from J, leaving 15 bases between them. CDR3 sequence reads: CASSYSRASVTNTEAFF. As DNA, the CDR3 is TGTGCCAGCAGTTACTCGCGAGCGAGCGTAACGAACACTGAAGCTTTCTTT.

At least ten counts were recorded for this clonotype. The gene calls are TRBV6-5 and TRBJ1-3; 8 bases are shared with TRBD1. This CDR3 has 15 amino acids. Germline CDR1 is MNHEY and CDR2 is SVGAGI. J lost 0 bases, V lost 5 bases, and 3 bases had no gene match. CDR3: CASSRGQGSGNTIYF. The CDR3 DNA is TGTGCCAGCAGTCGCGGACAGGGCTCTGGAAACACCATATATTTT.

V is TRBV5-1 and J is TRBJ1-2; tentative D call: TRBD1 (6 bases). The CDR3 consists of 16 residues. Germline loops: CDR1 SGHRS, CDR2 YFSETQ. Trimming took off 0 bases at V and 4 bases at J, with 16 bases between the two ends. CDR3 nucleotide sequence: TGCGCCAGCAGCTTGGCCGCGAGACAGGAGATCTATGGCTACACCTTC. This sequence encodes CASSLAARQEIYGYTF.

This clonotype was recorded at least ten times. The chain has TRBV7-8 and TRBJ2-7, with D uncertain. Germline V gene lookup returns CDR1 SGHVS and CDR2 FQNEAQ. This CDR3 contains 15 residues. The V end was cut by 5 bases, the J end by 2 bases, with 16 bases between. CDR3 in amino acids: CASSVYRLGTYEQYF. Written as DNA, the CDR3 is TGTGCCAGCAGCGTGTACCGACTCGGAACCTACGAGCAGTACTTC.

CDR3 in DNA: TGCGCCAGCAGCTTGGTCGGGACGGCAAACGAAGCTTTCTTT. It is translated as CASSLVGTANEAFF. The genes are TRBV5-1 and TRBJ1-1, with D perhaps TRBD1 (5 bases). V lost 0 bases, J lost 8 bases, and 14 bases lay in between. The CDR3 consists of 14 residues. CDR1 is SGHRS and CDR2 is YFSETQ in the germline V gene.

This clonotype occurred many times. The junction departs from the called germline gene at one end, perhaps through a read error. The chain couples TRBV6-1 to TRBJ2-7; the match to TRBD1 covers 7 bases. CDR3 size: 14 residues. Germline V CDR1 and CDR2: MNHNS, SASEGT. CDR3 coding DNA: TGTGCCAGCAGGGAAGACAGGGCCGTCTACGAGCAGTACTTC. Translating gives CASREDRAVYEQYF.

This clonotype showed up many times. The chain employs TRBV2 and TRBJ1-6, with D maybe TRBD1 (6 bases). CDR3 size: 15 residues. Germline V lookup: CDR1 SNHLY, CDR2 FYNNEI. The V end was cut by 6 bases, the J end by 5 bases, with 14 bases between. DNA for the CDR3: TGTGCCAGCAGGGGGGCCGAGGTTGATAATTCACCCCTCCACTTT. Protein sequence: CASRGAEVDNSPLHF.

This clonotype appeared many times. DNA for the CDR3: TGTGCCACCTCGTCGCGGGGAGGCTATGGCTACACCTTC. Amino acid sequence: CATSSRGGYGYTF. This chain connects TRBV6-1 to TRBJ1-2; D is undetermined. The CDR3 runs to 13 residues. The V end was cut by 10 bases, the J end by 4 bases, with 16 bases between. Germline CDR1 MNHNS, CDR2 SASEGT.

The chain employs TRBV5-1 and TRBJ2-5, with 10 bases fitting TRBD2. Germline values: CDR1 SGHRS, CDR2 YFSETQ. Trimming took 4 bases from V and 7 from J; bases not matched to a gene: 7. The CDR3 is 14 residues long. The CDR3 protein is CASSPRTSGVTQYF. The CDR3 nucleotides read TGCGCCAGCAGCCCTAGGACTAGCGGTGTGACCCAGTACTTC.

This clonotype was found many times. V is TRBV6-2 or TRBV6-3 and J is TRBJ1-1; 8 nucleotides align to TRBD1. V shed 6 bases and J 4 bases; nucleotides not matched to a gene: 10. The CDR3 runs 15 residues. CDR1 is MNHEY, CDR2 SVGEGT, per germline. The CDR3 DNA follows: TGTGCCAGCAGCCCCATCAGGGGGCGAAGCACTGAAGCTTTCTTT. Its translation: CASSPIRGRSTEAFF.

The rearrangement uses TRBV7-8 and TRBJ2-7, with TRBD2 matching over 9 bases. Looked up from germline, CDR1 is SGHVS and CDR2 is FQNEAQ. The CDR3 totals 12 residues. Trimming removed 8 bases from V and 12 bases from J; junction bases left unmatched: 11. The CDR3 spells CASSGTSLRGYF. The CDR3 nucleotides are TGTGCCAGCTCGGGGACTAGCCTACGCGGGTACTTC. The full variable domain, completed using reference TRBV7-8 and TRBJ2-7, is GAGVSQSPRYKVAKRGQDVALRCDPISGHVSLFWYQQALGQGPEFLTYFQNEAQLDKSGLPSDRFFAERPEGSVSTLKIQRTQQEDSAVYLCASSGTSLRGYFGPGTRLTVT.

This clonotype was recorded many times. The V gene is TRBV20-1, the J gene TRBJ1-1; D remains unclear. Germline CDR1 reads DFQATT; CDR2 reads SNEGSKA (reference sequence). CDR3 size: 10 residues. V dropped 3 bases and J dropped 8 bases, with 7 bases sitting between them. Here the CDR3 reads CSARAWEAFF. The CDR3 DNA reads as TGCAGTGCTAGGGCGTGGGAAGCTTTCTTT.

V and J are TRBV7-2 and TRBJ1-5, with 8 bases matching TRBD1. The germline gives CDR1 SGHTA, CDR2 FQGNSA. Trimming at V came to 0 bases and at J to 9 bases, leaving 10 bases not matched to a gene. The length of the CDR3 is 16 residues. The chain's CDR3 is CASSLARQGPGWPQHF. CDR3 DNA sequence: TGTGCCAGCAGCTTAGCGCGACAGGGGCCTGGATGGCCCCAGCATTTT.

This clonotype came up many times. V and J are TRBV11-2 and TRBJ2-7; D is perhaps TRBD1 (5 bases). The CDR3 runs to 15 residues. CDR1 is SGHAT and CDR2 is FQNNGV in the germline V gene. V was pared by 1 base and J by 2 bases, with 12 bases between. This CDR3 reads CASSLAIGAPYEQYF. The CDR3 DNA sequence: TGTGCCAGCAGCTTAGCTATAGGGGCCCCCTACGAGCAGTACTTC.

The chain carries TRBV7-2 and TRBJ1-2, with 7 bases lining up with TRBD1. Germline CDR1 reads SGHTA; CDR2 reads FQGNSA. With 1 base clipped from V and 5 bases from J, the junction kept 1 base outside the gene matches. The CDR3 is 13 amino acids. The CDR3 sequence: CASSLGDRYGYTF. CDR3 bases: TGTGCCAGCAGCTTAGGGGACAGATATGGCTACACCTTC.

This clonotype was recorded at least ten times. This chain connects TRBV20-1 to TRBJ1-5; 7 bases are shared with TRBD1. The length of the CDR3 is 17 residues. V dropped 5 bases and J dropped 6; count of bases not matched to a gene: 19. Germline V lookup: CDR1 DFQATT, CDR2 SNEGSKA (reference sequence). CDR3 amino acids: CSAPPISEGARGQPQHF. The CDR3 region has the DNA TGCAGTGCTCCGCCTATCTCCGAGGGGGCGCGAGGTCAGCCCCAGCATTTT.

This clonotype turned up a few times. In DNA form, the CDR3 reads TGTGCCAGCAGTCCGCTCGGCAACTCCTACGAGCAGTACTTC. Amino acid sequence: CASSPLGNSYEQYF. The rearrangement joins TRBV11-1 to TRBJ2-7, with unresolved D. With 6 bases removed from V and 0 bases from J, the gap between germline ends came to 12 bases. CDR3 length: 14 amino acids. Germline V gene lookup returns CDR1 SGHAT and CDR2 FQDESV (reference sequence).